Listed below are T cell receptor beta chains from one sample, sequenced in a study of blood T cell repertoires in COVID-19. Profiled with immunoSEQ multiplex PCR; TCRdb holds only in-frame clones, not every one. The repertoire holds some 160,000 clones, with 88% as singletons. Sequencing used peripheral blood. These receptors originate from a man in his forties or fifties who had recovered from COVID-19. The CDR3 runs from the conserved cysteine through the conserved F or W. A D gene is named only where the DNA matches it firmly. Rows may omit the clone size; those that give it use once, few, many or a size class.

j_gene,d_gene,len,abundance,v_gene,CDR3aa,CDR3nt
TRBJ1-1,NA,16,NA,TRBV11-2,CASSTRGGWMNTEAFF,TGTGCCAGCAGCACACGGGGGGGGTGGATGAACACTGAAGCTTTCTTT
TRBJ2-7,NA,11,NA,TRBV20-1,CSGVRDYEQYF,TGCAGTGGAGTCAGGGACTACGAGCAGTACTTC
TRBJ1-2,NA,12,NA,TRBV10-2,CASSVGGAGYTF,TGCGCCAGCAGTGTCGGTGGGGCTGGCTACACCTTC
TRBJ2-5,TRBD1,15,NA,TRBV5-1,CASSPGQGAGETQYF,TGCGCCAGCAGCCCCGGACAGGGAGCAGGAGAGACCCAGTACTTC
TRBJ1-1,NA,13,NA,TRBV7-3,CASAGQVNTEAFF,TGTGCCAGCGCTGGCCAGGTAAACACTGAAGCTTTCTTT
TRBJ2-7,TRBD1,14,NA,TRBV28,CASSFDRVVDEQYF,TGTGCCAGCAGTTTCGACAGGGTAGTCGACGAGCAGTACTTC
TRBJ1-1,TRBD1,15,NA,TRBV18,CASSPRQGRNTEAFF,TGTGCCAGCTCACCTCGACAGGGGCGGAACACTGAAGCTTTCTTT
TRBJ1-5,NA,12,NA,TRBV19,CASSVRGRPQHF,TGTGCCAGTAGTGTTCGTGGGAGGCCCCAGCATTTT
TRBJ1-1,NA,12,NA,TRBV6-5,CASSYSKGSAFF,TGTGCCAGCAGTTACTCCAAAGGGAGCGCTTTCTTT
TRBJ2-7,NA,14,few,TRBV10-1,CASSERAGWYEQYF,TGCGCCAGCAGTGAGCGGGCGGGGTGGTACGAGCAGTACTTC
TRBJ2-6,NA,13,NA,TRBV29-1,CSGTVAGANVLTF,TGCAGCGGTACGGTCGCTGGGGCCAACGTCCTGACTTTC
TRBJ2-2,TRBD2,15,NA,TRBV27,CASRSYVAGPGELFF,TGTGCCAGCAGATCATATGTAGCGGGGCCCGGGGAGCTGTTTTTT
TRBJ2-7,NA,12,few,TRBV6-2/TRBV6-3,CASSYSSYEQYF,TGTGCCAGCAGTTACTCGAGCTACGAGCAGTACTTC
TRBJ1-6,NA,15,NA,TRBV7-6,CASSRRTEHNSPLHF,TGTGCCAGCAGCCGCCGGACAGAGCATAATTCACCCCTCCACTTT
TRBJ2-1,NA,12,NA,TRBV24-1,CATSDFNNEQFF,TGTGCCACCAGTGATTTTAACAATGAGCAGTTCTTC
TRBJ2-1,TRBD2,19,NA,TRBV7-8,CASSLATWTSGTTYNEQFF,TGTGCCAGCAGCTTAGCCACCTGGACTAGCGGGACTACCTACAATGAGCAGTTCTTC
TRBJ2-2,TRBD1,16,NA,TRBV9,CASSVEGTGLTGELFF,TGTGCCAGCAGCGTAGAGGGGACAGGGTTAACCGGGGAGCTGTTTTTT
TRBJ1-5,TRBD1,15,NA,TRBV30,CAWSIGQGGNQPQHF,TGTGCCTGGAGTATCGGACAGGGAGGAAATCAGCCCCAGCATTTT
TRBJ2-3,NA,15,NA,TRBV5-1,CASSLALAGTDTQYF,TGCGCCAGCAGCTTGGCACTAGCCGGCACAGATACGCAGTATTTT
TRBJ2-3,TRBD2,15,NA,TRBV19,CASSILAASTDTQYF,TGTGCCAGTAGTATACTAGCGGCTAGCACAGATACGCAGTATTTT
TRBJ1-6,TRBD1,14,few,TRBV5-8,CASSLGTGFSPLHF,TGTGCCAGCAGCTTGGGGACAGGGTTTTCACCCCTCCACTTT
TRBJ1-2,NA,10,NA,TRBV27,CAAQDYGYTF,TGTGCCGCACAGGACTATGGCTACACCTTC
TRBJ1-2,NA,14,NA,TRBV5-1,CASNFIGVDYGYTF,TGCGCCAGCAATTTCATAGGGGTGGACTATGGCTACACCTTC
TRBJ2-2,TRBD2,20,NA,TRBV5-1,CASSLWGLAGGLANTGELFF,TGCGCCAGCAGCCTGTGGGGACTAGCGGGGGGTCTAGCGAACACCGGGGAGCTGTTTTTT
TRBJ1-4,NA,15,NA,TRBV5-1,CASSRTGGVWEKLFF,TGCGCCAGCAGCAGAACAGGAGGGGTTTGGGAAAAACTGTTTTTT
TRBJ1-4,TRBD1,14,NA,TRBV29-1,CSADLSGGNEKLFF,TGCAGCGCCGACCTCTCAGGGGGGAATGAAAAACTGTTTTTT
TRBJ2-5,NA,14,NA,TRBV7-8,CASSLGGGFQTQYF,TGTGCCAGCAGCCTGGGAGGGGGGTTTCAGACCCAGTACTTC
TRBJ1-2,NA,15,NA,TRBV6-5,CASSYSGGWGSGYTF,TGTGCCAGCAGTTATAGCGGGGGCTGGGGTAGTGGCTACACCTTC
TRBJ2-1,NA,14,NA,TRBV7-9,CASQSRSSYNEQFF,TGTGCCAGCCAATCGCGAAGCTCCTACAATGAGCAGTTCTTC
TRBJ2-3,NA,15,NA,TRBV9,CASSVDPKPQDTQYF,TGTGCCAGCAGCGTAGACCCAAAGCCTCAAGATACGCAGTATTTT
TRBJ1-2,TRBD1,13,NA,TRBV18,CASSPRTGEGYTF,TGTGCCAGCTCACCCCGGACAGGGGAGGGCTACACCTTC
TRBJ1-1,TRBD1,15,NA,TRBV10-2,CASRPGQEANTEAFF,TGCGCCAGCAGACCGGGACAGGAAGCGAACACTGAAGCTTTCTTT
TRBJ1-1,NA,14,NA,TRBV9,CASSVAVMNTEAFF,TGTGCCAGCAGCGTGGCGGTCATGAACACTGAAGCTTTCTTT
TRBJ2-7,NA,13,NA,TRBV24-1,CATSGGGAYEQYF,TGTGCCACCAGTGGAGGGGGGGCCTACGAGCAGTACTTC
TRBJ2-7,TRBD1,14,once,TRBV9,CASSLRTGRDEQYF,TGTGCCAGCAGCTTACGGACAGGGCGGGACGAGCAGTACTTC
TRBJ1-4,TRBD1,16,NA,TRBV5-1,CASSRDPEGAGEKLFF,TGCGCCAGCAGTCGAGACCCCGAGGGGGCAGGTGAAAAACTGTTTTTT
TRBJ1-2,TRBD1,14,NA,TRBV6-5,CASREGQIVYGYTF,TGTGCCAGCAGGGAGGGACAGATCGTTTATGGCTACACCTTC
TRBJ2-3,TRBD2,16,NA,TRBV7-2,CASSLGTSGMIDTQYF,TGTGCCAGCAGCTTAGGGACTAGCGGGATGATAGATACGCAGTATTTT
TRBJ1-2,NA,14,NA,TRBV6-5,CASRTAEGNYGYTF,TGTGCCAGCAGGACCGCGGAGGGTAACTATGGCTACACCTTC
TRBJ1-3,NA,17,NA,TRBV11-2,CASSLAPTGGSGNTIYF,TGTGCCAGCAGCTTAGCCCCAACGGGTGGCTCTGGAAACACCATATATTTT
TRBJ2-2,TRBD2,17,once,TRBV30,CAWSSTRGGLSAGELFF,TGTGCCTGGAGTTCAACAAGGGGAGGGCTGAGCGCCGGGGAGCTGTTTTTT
TRBJ2-2,TRBD1,17,NA,TRBV5-6,CASSLEGAELGTGELFF,TGTGCCAGCAGCTTGGAGGGGGCAGAGCTAGGCACCGGGGAGCTGTTTTTT
TRBJ2-7,TRBD2,17,NA,TRBV29-1,CSVVGLGVAGSPYEQYF,TGCAGCGTGGTGGGCCTAGGGGTAGCGGGGAGTCCCTACGAGCAGTACTTC
TRBJ2-7,TRBD2,17,NA,TRBV10-3,CAISESRGLNDLHEQYF,TGTGCCATCAGTGAGTCGAGGGGACTAAACGATCTCCACGAGCAGTACTTC
TRBJ1-2,NA,14,NA,TRBV25-1,CASSEFGNNYGYTF,TGTGCCAGCAGTGAATTTGGCAACAACTATGGCTACACCTTC
TRBJ1-4,NA,14,NA,TRBV14,CASSLRGVDEKLFF,TGTGCCAGCAGCCTCAGGGGTGTAGACGAAAAACTGTTTTTT
TRBJ1-1,NA,14,NA,TRBV18,CASSSGRENTEAFF,TGTGCCAGCTCATCCGGCAGGGAGAACACTGAAGCTTTCTTT
TRBJ2-4,TRBD2,14,NA,TRBV24-1,CATSYSGALNIQYF,TGTGCCACCAGCTACAGCGGGGCCCTAAACATTCAGTACTTC
TRBJ2-7,TRBD2,15,NA,TRBV6-2/TRBV6-3,CASTPERGGAYEQYF,TGTGCCAGCACCCCCGAGCGGGGGGGGGCCTACGAGCAGTACTTC
TRBJ2-5,NA,14,NA,TRBV5-6,CASSRGLVQETQYF,TGTGCCAGCAGTCGTGGACTGGTACAAGAGACCCAGTACTTC
TRBJ2-1,TRBD2,16,NA,TRBV9,CASSAGTSGSFIEQFF,TGTGCCAGCAGCGCCGGAACTAGCGGGAGTTTCATTGAGCAGTTCTTC
TRBJ2-5,TRBD2,15,NA,TRBV4-3,CASSQGMKRGETQYF,TGCGCCAGCAGCCAAGGGATGAAGCGGGGCGAGACCCAGTACTTC
TRBJ1-1,NA,18,NA,TRBV6-4,CASSKTPGQGLMNTEAFF,TGTGCCAGCAGTAAAACCCCGGGACAAGGGCTCATGAACACTGAAGCTTTCTTT